The rows below give T cell receptor beta chains drawn from one sample of a study of blood T cells in healthy people across ages. TCRdb ran MiXCR on the 5' RACE reads and lists one entry per CDR3 protein. The sample holds 1.5 million to 2 million distinct CDR3 sequences; 28% are singletons and the top ten take around 7.7%. Sample: blood. Receptors originate from a woman under 40 in good health. Each CDR3 is given without its conserved first and last residue. Fields, in order: V gene, CDR3 length, D gene, CDR3 protein. A D gene is named only where the DNA matches it firmly.

v_gene: TRBV3-1
len: 13
d_gene: .
CDR3aa: ASSRAWDPTNEQF

v_gene: TRBV7-9
len: 13
d_gene: .
CDR3aa: ASSQARSFNYGYT

v_gene: TRBV5-1
len: 12
d_gene: .
CDR3aa: ASRPGSGANVLT

v_gene: TRBV6-1
len: 11
d_gene: .
CDR3aa: ASSDTAFYGYT

v_gene: TRBV12-3/TRBV12-4
len: 15
d_gene: .
CDR3aa: ASTLGDGSSYNSPLH

v_gene: TRBV6-6
len: 12
d_gene: TRBD1
CDR3aa: ASSDHGQGYEQY

v_gene: TRBV20-1
len: 13
d_gene: TRBD2
CDR3aa: SGARTSGFYNEQF

v_gene: TRBV5-5
len: 11
d_gene: .
CDR3aa: ASSLGQGKAQY

v_gene: TRBV7-3
len: 13
d_gene: TRBD1
CDR3aa: ASSTRDRDTDTQY

v_gene: TRBV6-5
len: 12
d_gene: .
CDR3aa: ASTPLAGFYGYT

v_gene: TRBV29-1
len: 13
d_gene: TRBD2
CDR3aa: SVIPSGGSYNEQF

v_gene: TRBV7-9
len: 11
d_gene: .
CDR3aa: ASSLAMMSEQF

v_gene: TRBV12-5
len: 11
d_gene: .
CDR3aa: ASGLVQNTEAF

v_gene: TRBV7-6
len: 12
d_gene: TRBD1
CDR3aa: ASSAIQGAYGYT

v_gene: TRBV20-1
len: 13
d_gene: .
CDR3aa: SAKGGDLTYNEQF

v_gene: TRBV10-3
len: 11
d_gene: TRBD2
CDR3aa: AISDPAGGTQY

v_gene: TRBV7-9
len: 15
d_gene: .
CDR3aa: ASRIDIGAGTYNEQF

v_gene: TRBV11-2
len: 12
d_gene: .
CDR3aa: ASSPWEPSYEQY

v_gene: TRBV6-5
len: 13
d_gene: .
CDR3aa: ASSITLRASYEQY

v_gene: TRBV24-1
len: 11
d_gene: .
CDR3aa: ATSDSVNQPQH

v_gene: TRBV7-6
len: 15
d_gene: TRBD2
CDR3aa: ASSLQGLAGVGAEQY

v_gene: TRBV6-5
len: 13
d_gene: .
CDR3aa: ASSHFTRGLETQY